These 25 T cell receptor beta chains were all obtained from the same sample, sequenced in a study of T cell changes during pregnancy in multiple sclerosis. Sequencing used immunoSEQ multiplex PCR; TCRdb keeps in-frame clones, though not all of them. The data hold about 40,000 clones, with 88% observed a single time. Here the sequenced sample was CD4+ T cells from peripheral blood mononuclear cells, taken in the second trimester of pregnancy. The source is a female donor with multiple sclerosis, enrolled in a pregnancy study.

This rearrangement joins TRBV19 to TRBJ1-2; 10 bases are shared with TRBD1. Losses at the gene ends were 3 bases for V and 4 bases for J; bases not matched to a gene: 8. The CDR3 runs to 16 residues. CDR1 and CDR2 from the germline V gene are LNHDA and SQIVND (reference sequence). CDR3 protein: CASSITGTGDSYGYTF. In DNA form, the CDR3 reads TGTGCCAGTAGTATTACTGGGACAGGGGATTCCTATGGCTACACCTTC.

The count of this clone is one. The rearrangement joins TRBV11-1 to TRBJ2-7; possibly TRBD1 for D (5 bases). Germline V gene sequence: CDR1 SGHAT, CDR2 FQDESV (reference sequence). V lost 1 base to trimming and J lost 2 bases, with 12 bases between them. This CDR3 has 15 amino acids. The CDR3 sequence is CASSLEQVKTYEQYF. CDR3 in DNA: TGTGCCAGCAGCTTAGAACAGGTTAAGACCTACGAGCAGTACTTC. Looking up the rest from reference TRBV11-1 and TRBJ2-7 gives the full variable domain: EAEVAQSPRYKITEKSQAVAFWCDPISGHATLYWYRQILGQGPELLVQFQDESVVDDSQLPKDRFSAERLKGVDSTLKIQPAELGDSAMYLCASSLEQVKTYEQYFGPGTRLTVT.

Turning to this clone: Other DNA sequences of this sample code for an identical CDR3. The chain is built from TRBV7-2 and TRBJ2-2, with TRBD1 matching over 7 bases. Germline-derived CDR1 and CDR2 are SGHTA and FQGNSA. The CDR3 length is 15 residues. The V gene end was trimmed by 3 bases and the J gene end by 1 base; junction bases not matched to a gene: 2. In DNA form, the CDR3 reads TGTGCCAGCAGCTTGGCAGGGGGGAACACCGGGGAGCTGTTTTTT. It translates to CASSLAGGNTGELFF.

In DNA form, the CDR3 reads TGCGCCAGCAGCCAAGTCCCTCAGGGGGCTAACCGCAATCAGCCCCAGCATTTT. This sequence encodes CASSQVPQGANRNQPQHF. The V call is TRBV4-1, the J call TRBJ1-5; TRBD1 agrees at 8 bases. The CDR3 has 18 amino acids. Germline V gene lookup returns CDR1 MGHRA and CDR2 YSYEKL. V lost 1 base to trimming and J lost 2 bases; unmatched junction nucleotides: 10.

The V gene is TRBV28, the J gene TRBJ1-4; D is unclear. Looked up from germline, CDR1 is MDHEN and CDR2 is SYDVKM. This CDR3 has 12 amino acids. V lost 2 bases to trimming and J lost 13 bases, with 11 bases between them. The CDR3 DNA is TGTGCCAGCAGTTTAGTGCCCCGGAGACTGTTTTTT. This gives the protein CASSLVPRRLFF.

V gene TRBV28 combines with J gene TRBJ2-7; 7 bases line up with TRBD2. Germline V gene sequence: CDR1 MDHEN, CDR2 SYDVKM. The J segment lost 4 bases and the V segment lost 5 bases, leaving 14 bases of the junction unmatched. The CDR3 extends over 16 amino acids. CDR3 protein: CASSPTRGDGGYEQYF. The CDR3 DNA is TGTGCCAGCAGTCCTACTCGGGGGGACGGGGGATACGAGCAGTACTTC.

V gene TRBV4-2 combines with J gene TRBJ1-4; D is uncertain. V lost 3 bases, J lost 8 bases, and 10 bases lay in between. This CDR3 region has 13 residues. Germline V gene sequence: CDR1 LGHNA, CDR2 YNFKEQ. CDR3 sequence: CASSQVGREKLFF. The CDR3, as DNA: TGTGCCAGCAGCCAGGTGGGCAGGGAAAAACTGTTTTTT.

The rearrangement links TRBV28 to TRBJ2-5, with a weak D call TRBD1 (5 bases). In germline, CDR1 is MDHEN, CDR2 SYDVKM. V lost 1 base to trimming and J lost 0 bases, with 9 bases between them. This CDR3 has 15 amino acids. CDR3 coding DNA: TGTGCCAGCAGTTTATCCGACAGATACCAAGAGACCCAGTACTTC. The encoded protein is CASSLSDRYQETQYF.

The J gene is TRBJ2-3, the V gene TRBV18; D might be TRBD1 (5 bases). Germline loops: CDR1 KGHSH, CDR2 LQKENI. CDR3 length: 13 residues. Trimming took 4 bases from V and 3 from J, leaving 8 bases between them. The CDR3 nucleotides are TGTGCCAGCTCACGAAGGGGAACAGATACGCAGTATTTT. Encoded protein: CASSRRGTDTQYF.

The rearrangement uses TRBV4-3 and TRBJ2-3; D uncertain. Trimming cost V 8 bases and J 2 bases, with 11 bases left between them. This CDR3 is built from 13 residues. CDR1 LGHNA and CDR2 YSLEER come from the germline V gene. For the CDR3, the DNA is TGCGCCAGCGGATTAAGCGTCACAGATACGCAGTATTTT. Translation: CASGLSVTDTQYF.

The genes are TRBV5-6 and TRBJ1-2; perhaps TRBD1 as D (5 bases). V shed 2 bases and J shed 1 base, with 12 bases lying between them. Germline CDR1 and CDR2: SGHDT and YYEEEE. There are 15 residues in the CDR3. The CDR3 loop is CASSFGDRINYGYTF. CDR3 in DNA: TGTGCCAGCAGCTTCGGCGACAGAATTAACTATGGCTACACCTTC.

This rearrangement joins TRBV5-6 to TRBJ2-7, with D possibly matching TRBD2 (6 bases). V lost 0 bases and J lost 3, with 13 bases in between. There are 15 residues in the CDR3. Germline V gene lookup returns CDR1 SGHDT and CDR2 YYEEEE. Here the CDR3 reads CASSLEARGDYEQYF. Written as DNA, the CDR3 is TGTGCCAGCAGCTTGGAGGCGCGGGGAGACTACGAGCAGTACTTC.

CDR3 bases: TGTGCCAGCAGTTTATCCGACAGACCGAGGGAGACCCAGTACTTC. Protein: CASSLSDRPRETQYF. The V call is TRBV27, the J call TRBJ2-5, with a possible D match to TRBD1 (5 bases). The germline V and J ends were trimmed by 0 bases and 5 bases, with 13 bases remaining between them. CDR3 size: 15 residues. The V gene's germline CDR1 is MNHEY and CDR2 SMNVEV (reference sequence).

The chain carries TRBV4-1 and TRBJ1-6; a weak D match, TRBD1 (5 bases). Looked up from germline, CDR1 is MGHRA and CDR2 is YSYEKL. V dropped 0 bases and J dropped 9 bases, with 12 bases sitting between them. This CDR3 has 15 amino acids. Here the CDR3 reads CASSQDWGIGSPLHF. The CDR3 DNA is TGCGCCAGCAGCCAAGACTGGGGCATCGGTTCACCCCTCCACTTT.

CDR3: CAWQGARAEKLFF. The CDR3, as DNA: TGTGCCTGGCAGGGGGCGCGGGCCGAAAAACTGTTTTTT. This rearrangement joins TRBV30 to TRBJ1-4, with 8 positions matching TRBD1. The junction had 7 bases not matched to a gene; V was cut back by 5 bases and J by 8 bases. The germline V gene has CDR1 GTSNPN and CDR2 SVGIG (reference sequence). The CDR3 consists of 13 residues. Drawing the rest from reference TRBV30 and TRBJ1-4, the complete variable domain is SQTIHQWPATLVQPVGSPLSLECTVEGTSNPNLYWYRQAAGRGLQLLFYSVGIGQISSEVPQNLSASRPQDRQFILSSKKLLLSDSGFYLCAWQGARAEKLFFGSGTQLSVL.

Concerning this clone: One end of the junction does not line up with germline, which may come from a read error. The CDR3 sequence: CASSSPGLAGEKDTKYF. For the CDR3, the DNA is TGTGCCAGCAGTAGCCCGGGACTAGCGGGGGAGAAGGATACGAAGTATTTT. J is TRBJ2-3 and V is TRBV2; 14 bases fit TRBD2. This CDR3 has 17 residues. Germline CDR1 is SNHLY and CDR2 is FYNNEI.

The V call is TRBV6-1, the J call TRBJ2-5; 8 positions agree with TRBD1. The CDR3 consists of 15 residues. From germline, CDR1 is MNHNS and CDR2 SASEGT. V lost 6 bases to trimming and J lost 1 base; unmatched junction nucleotides: 7. This CDR3 is CASRRQGPFQETQYF. In DNA, the CDR3 is TGTGCCAGCAGGCGACAGGGGCCTTTCCAAGAGACCCAGTACTTC.

The chain employs TRBV6-1 and TRBJ2-1; 7 positions agree with TRBD2. The V gene's germline CDR1 is MNHNS and CDR2 SASEGT. The CDR3 spans 13 residues. The V and J ends lost 3 bases and 4 bases, in that order; junction bases with no gene match: 0. The DNA of the CDR3 is TGTGCCAGCAGTGAGGGGGGGTACAATGAGCAGTTCTTC. It translates to CASSEGGYNEQFF.

The genes are TRBV2 and TRBJ2-2; 9 nucleotides agree with TRBD2. Trimming took 5 bases from V and 5 from J; bases not matched to a gene: 6. The CDR3 is made up of 15 amino acids. The germline gives CDR1 SNHLY, CDR2 FYNNEI. For the CDR3, the DNA is TGTGCCAGCAGTCGAATAGCGGGAGTAACCGGGGAGCTGTTTTTT. Translated: CASSRIAGVTGELFF.

V and J are TRBV28 and TRBJ2-1, with 7 nucleotides matching TRBD1. Germline loops: CDR1 MDHEN, CDR2 SYDVKM. V gave up 5 bases and J gave up 3 bases; unmatched junction bases: 7. The CDR3 spans 15 residues. The CDR3 DNA reads TGTGCCAGCAGTCAATTCCGGGACAGCTACAATGAGCAGTTCTTC. It encodes CASSQFRDSYNEQFF.

The chain employs TRBV7-6 and TRBJ1-1, with D possibly being TRBD1 (6 bases). The CDR3 runs 14 residues. The ends were cut back, 5 bases at V and 8 bases at J, with 18 bases in the middle. Germline lookup yields CDR1 SGHVS and CDR2 FNYEAQ. In nucleotides, the CDR3 is TGTGCCAGCAGCCGTGGGGGGGGCTTGATAGAAGCTTTCTTT. This encodes CASSRGGGLIEAFF.

V usage is TRBV5-1 and J usage is TRBJ2-5, with 9 bases lining up with TRBD2. Per germline, CDR1 SGHRS and CDR2 YFSETQ. V lost 6 bases and J lost 4; bases outside the gene matches: 7. The CDR3 has 14 residues. The CDR3: CASKSLREGETQYF. The CDR3 nucleotides read TGCGCCAGCAAAAGTTTGCGGGAGGGAGAGACCCAGTACTTC.

The gene calls are TRBV19 and TRBJ2-1; 13 nucleotides line up with TRBD2. This CDR3 comprises 17 residues. V lost 6 bases to trimming and J lost 3 bases; unmatched junction nucleotides: 8. Germline CDR1 reads LNHDA; CDR2 reads SQIVND (reference sequence). CDR3 sequence (DNA): TGTGCCAGTAGCGGACTAGCGGGAGAAGTTGGCTACAATGAGCAGTTCTTC. Its translation: CASSGLAGEVGYNEQFF.

The CDR3 sequence is CASSLGGGLLSGNTIYF. Written as DNA, the CDR3 is TGTGCCAGCAGCCTGGGGGGGGGACTTCTTTCTGGAAACACCATATATTTT. The V gene is TRBV5-4, the J gene TRBJ1-3; D possibly corresponds to TRBD1 (5 bases). V was trimmed by 4 bases and J by 1 base, leaving 18 bases between them. The CDR3 loop spans 17 amino acids. Germline CDR1 reads SGHNT; CDR2 reads YYREEE (reference sequence).

The chain is built from TRBV19 and TRBJ1-1; 8 nucleotides agree with TRBD1. The germline CDR1 and CDR2 sequences are LNHDA and SQIVND (reference sequence). The CDR3 spans 15 residues. V was pared by 6 bases and J by 1 base, with 7 bases of the junction left unmatched. The chain's CDR3 is CASRLDRASNTEAFF. The CDR3 DNA sequence: TGTGCCAGTAGACTGGACAGGGCCTCGAACACTGAAGCTTTCTTT.